This T cell receptor (beta chain) was captured by sequencing in a study of graft-versus-host responses after intestinal transplantation. Notes on the study in general: Declining HvG levels early post-transplant were linked to peak circulating GvH clone levels.

The CDR3 is 16 residues long. Germline V gene lookup returns CDR1 SGHAT and CDR2 FQNNGV. The J segment lost 3 bases and the V segment lost 5 bases, leaving 6 bases of the junction unmatched. With regard to this clone: Its antigen is still unknown.

Only in-frame clones appear in the TCRdb table, and some are missing; sequencing was by immunoSEQ multiplex PCR. Of about 93,000 clones listed, 85% to 95% were seen once; the top ten hold less than 0.6%. This rearrangement joins TRBV11-2 to TRBJ2-3; 12 bases fit TRBD2. This receptor was identified in a human donor who received an intestinal transplant. This specimen consisted of unstimulated CD8+ T cells sorted from spleen or lymph node cells, obtained before intestinal transplant. The CDR3 loop is CASSRLAGVITDTQYF. The CDR3 region has the DNA TGTGCCAGCAGCCGACTAGCGGGAGTTATAACAGATACGCAGTATTTT.